This TCR beta chain came from a study of cytomegalovirus exposure and HLA in healthy donors. Assay: immunoSEQ multiplex PCR; the TCRdb copy retains only in-frame clones and omits some. The sample yields 150,000 or so clones, 75% to 90% seen once. General study points: Whilst most TCR sequences proved rare, a subset of public TCRs occurred across many donors. The study listed under 200 cytomegalovirus-associated TCR beta chains.

About this clone itself: Its cognate antigen is unknown.

The specimen sequenced was PBMCs. The TCR originated in a woman between 18 and 29 years old in good health and CMV-seropositive.

In DNA, the CDR3 is TGTGCCAGTAGACCACCCCCAGGGAGGGGAAACACCATATATTTT. Its protein is CASRPPPGRGNTIYF. The rearrangement uses TRBV19 and TRBJ1-3; D may be TRBD1 (5 bases). With 6 bases removed from V and 4 bases from J, the gap between germline ends came to 16 bases. Germline CDR1 reads LNHDA; CDR2 reads SQIVND (reference sequence). The CDR3 is 15 amino acids.